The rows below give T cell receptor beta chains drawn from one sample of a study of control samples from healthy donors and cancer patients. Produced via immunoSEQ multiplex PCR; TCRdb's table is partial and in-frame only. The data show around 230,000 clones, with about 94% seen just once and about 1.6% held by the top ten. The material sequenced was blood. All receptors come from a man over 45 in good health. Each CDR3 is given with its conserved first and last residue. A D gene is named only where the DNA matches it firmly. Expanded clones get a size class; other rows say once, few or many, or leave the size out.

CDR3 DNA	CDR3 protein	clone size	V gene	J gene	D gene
TGTGCCAGCAGCTTGGGGGGACAAGCAATGGACCGAGCTTTCTTT	CASSLGGQAMDRAFF	NA	TRBV5-4	TRBJ1-1	NA
TGTGCCAGCAGCACGGGCGACCGGGACAGGGGTATAGGCTACACCTTC	CASSTGDRDRGIGYTF	NA	TRBV7-2	TRBJ1-2	TRBD1
TGTGCCAGCAGCTTGGGACTAGCGGGGGGGCCCTGGAGCACAGATACGCAGTATTTT	CASSLGLAGGPWSTDTQYF	NA	TRBV6-2/TRBV6-3	TRBJ2-3	TRBD2
TGTGCCAGCTCACCAAACGGGGGGCCCTACAATGAGCAGTTCTTC	CASSPNGGPYNEQFF	NA	TRBV18	TRBJ2-1	NA
TGTGCCAGCAGCCCCCGGCCAGCGGGAAGTTACAATGAGCAGTTCTTC	CASSPRPAGSYNEQFF	NA	TRBV7-8	TRBJ2-1	TRBD2
TGTGCCAGCAGCTCAGGACGGACAAATGAAGCTTTCTTT	CASSSGRTNEAFF	once	TRBV9	TRBJ1-1	NA
TGTGCCAGCAGCTTAGGGGCGGTCGGGGAGCTGTTTTTT	CASSLGAVGELFF	NA	TRBV11-3	TRBJ2-2	NA
TGTGCCACCAGCAGAGAAGGTGGACTCGCCAAAGAGACCCAGTACTTC	CATSREGGLAKETQYF	NA	TRBV15	TRBJ2-5	NA
TGTGCCAGCAGCGGTCCAGGGGATTATGGCTACACCTTC	CASSGPGDYGYTF	once	TRBV11-2	TRBJ1-2	NA
TGCGCCAGCAGCTTGTCTGCGGTAAGCGACTATGGCTACACCTTC	CASSLSAVSDYGYTF	NA	TRBV5-1	TRBJ1-2	NA
TGTGCCAGCAGTTTGCTGCCAGCCAAAAACATTCAGTACTTC	CASSLLPAKNIQYF	NA	TRBV28	TRBJ2-4	NA
TGCGCCAGCAGCTTGGTGCCGACGAACACCGGGGAGCTGTTTTTT	CASSLVPTNTGELFF	once	TRBV5-1	TRBJ2-2	NA
TGCGCCAGCAGCTTGGGACAGTTCTACGAGCAGTACTTC	CASSLGQFYEQYF	NA	TRBV5-1	TRBJ2-7	NA
TGTGCCAGCAGGATCACAGGGGACGGGGCAGCTTTCTTT	CASRITGDGAAFF	NA	TRBV28	TRBJ1-1	TRBD1
TGTGCCAGCAGCCCCAGTAGGACTGGAAACACCATATATTTT	CASSPSRTGNTIYF	NA	TRBV7-2	TRBJ1-3	NA
TGCAGTGCTCGTGCCATGACAGGGGACACTGAAGCTTTCTTT	CSARAMTGDTEAFF	few	TRBV20-1	TRBJ1-1	TRBD1
TGTGCCAGCAGTTACACGGACAGGGGGGGAGGCTACACCTTC	CASSYTDRGGGYTF	NA	TRBV6-5	TRBJ1-2	TRBD1